The clone carrying this TCR beta chain was detected only a few times. Its antigen is unidentified. Genes and germline are mouse. Read coverage stops 1 residue before the CDR3 terminus; the germline J gene supplies the remainder. Time point defined: mouse harvest day 14 after allogeneic transplant. Mouse grafts combined 10^7 T-cell-depleted bone marrow cells with 10^6 splenic CD5+ T cells. This record comes from a study of tissue T cells after allogeneic stem cell transplantation. Study outcomes and limitations: Shared clones across patients were few; motif clustering revealed tissue-specific shared signatures.

The data were produced by immunoSEQ multiplex PCR, yet TCRdb's version contains in-frame clones alone and is incomplete. Of under 8,500 clones detected, about two fifths appear once; the ten largest clones hold about 3.1%. This CDR3 has 15 amino acids. V dropped 3 bases and J dropped 1; count of bases not matched to a gene: 2. Germline CDR1 KGHPV, CDR2 FQNQEV (reference sequence). This chain connects TRBV26 to TRBJ2-4; 9 bases are shared with TRBD2. The TCR was taken from a female BALB/c mouse given C57BL/6 T cells with graft-versus-host disease after an allogeneic hematopoietic cell transplant. The specimen was skin. The CDR3 DNA, read in part, is TGTGCCAGCAGTCTCTGGACTGGGGGTCAAAACACCTTGTAC. The encoded protein is CASSLWTGGQNTLY. The full CDR3 sequence reads CASSLWTGGQNTLYF.